Given below is one T cell receptor (beta chain) in context. The sample originates from a study of beta chain features in type 1 diabetes. Study overall: Sorted cells numbering 107,917,701 were examined across all samples.

The CDR3 loop spans 14 amino acids. Germline V CDR1 and CDR2: SGHTA, FQGTGA. Trimming pared 2 bases from V and 7 bases from J, leaving 12 bases between. Reverse transcription of all isolated RNA meant that expressed TCRB transcripts were sequenced. The assay was immunoSEQ multiplex PCR, and TCRdb's table has in-frame clones only and misses some. There are over 300,000 clones in the sample; less than 9.5% occur only once, and less than 0.5% lies in the top ten. This TCR came from a woman aged 18 to 35 in good health. The specimen sequenced was central memory CD4+ T cells from blood. The chain has TRBV7-3 and TRBJ2-1; D is unclear. Here the CDR3 DNA reads TGTGCCAGCAGCTTAGCACCTTCCAAAAATGAGCAGTTCTTC. It is translated as CASSLAPSKNEQFF.